This T cell receptor beta chain stems from a study of identical twins. This clonotype was seen many times. Antigen: not known. Unique molecular identifiers were present on cDNA, and template switching added a universal primer site. TCRdb called the 5' RACE reads again in MiXCR, with one record for every CDR3 protein. The sample lists roughly 700,000 distinct CDR3 sequences; less than 10% were seen once. Study-level points and caveats: Monozygotic twin pairs showed more out-of-frame TCR alpha sharing than models estimated. Cord blood beta clonotypes that were abundant carried fewer insertions, and memory repertoires showed no such trend.

CDR3 length: 15 amino acids. The V gene lost 3 bases and the J gene lost 8 bases, with 17 bases spanning the gap. Each donor was a healthy Caucasian. In addition, the sample was reused for a study of yellow fever vaccine responses in identical twins.

Sequenced material: PBMCs. The chain is built from TRBV12-3 or TRBV12-4 and TRBJ2-1; D not certain. The receptor was derived from a woman between 18 and 30 years old in good health. CDR3 bases: TGTGCCAGCAGTTTTCAGTCCTTGGTTCTCGATGAGCAGTTCTTC. This sequence encodes CASSFQSLVLDEQFF.